Included here is one T cell receptor beta chain sequence, with context. The DNA input per sorted-subset replicate PCR was about 220 ng, corresponding to some 30,000 T cell genomes. The method was immunoSEQ multiplex PCR; TCRdb's version includes in-frame clones alone and lacks a portion of them. Of 90,000 to 130,000 clones listed, 68% are singletons. This record comes from a study of shared clonotypes between healthy human individuals. The V and J ends lost 0 bases and 0 bases respectively, with 7 bases between them. The CDR3 is made up of 15 amino acids. CDR1 and CDR2 from the germline V gene are SGHRS and YFSETQ.

Input material: memory CD8+ T cells sorted from blood. Specified subset: CD45RO+ cells pooled with CCR7-negative TemRA cells. The source is a woman aged 25 to 39 in good health. V and J are TRBV5-1 and TRBJ2-1, with D hard to call. CDR3 residues: CASSLELSSYNEQFF. CDR3 coding DNA: TGCGCCAGCAGCTTGGAGTTGAGCTCCTACAATGAGCAGTTCTTC. The complete variable domain, with remaining parts taken from reference TRBV5-1 and TRBJ2-1, reads KAGVTQTPRYLIKTRGQQVTLSCSPISGHRSVSWYQQTPGQGLQFLFEYFSETQRNKGNFPGRFSGRQFSNSRSEMNVSTLELGDSALYLCASSLELSSYNEQFFGPGTRLTVL.